This T cell receptor beta chain was obtained from a study of CD8+ T cells in alopecia areata. About the study: Treated patients took oral tofacitinib at 5 to 10 mg twice daily.

RNA was extracted and reverse transcribed into cDNA as the sequencing template. Profiled with immunoSEQ multiplex PCR; TCRdb holds only in-frame clones, not every one. In the table there are 80,000 to 100,000 clones, around 44% of which are singletons. To note about this clone: Its antigen remains unknown.

The V and J ends lost 8 bases and 5 bases respectively, with 15 bases between them. Germline lookup yields CDR1 LNHNV and CDR2 YYDKDF (reference sequence). The CDR3 is 13 amino acids. Study-level points and caveats: Baseline CD8+ expansion's link to response remains uncertain, as there was one nonresponder.

The treatment is: oral pan-JAK inhibitor, 5-10 mg twice daily. The sequences come from CD8+ T cells sorted from blood, collected at week 24, from a patient treated with tofacitinib. This TCR came from a human donor with alopecia areata. This sequence joins TRBV15 and TRBJ1-1; D unclear. The CDR3 DNA is TGTGCCACCGTGGACCTACCGAGGACTGAAGCTTTCTTT. Protein: CATVDLPRTEAFF.